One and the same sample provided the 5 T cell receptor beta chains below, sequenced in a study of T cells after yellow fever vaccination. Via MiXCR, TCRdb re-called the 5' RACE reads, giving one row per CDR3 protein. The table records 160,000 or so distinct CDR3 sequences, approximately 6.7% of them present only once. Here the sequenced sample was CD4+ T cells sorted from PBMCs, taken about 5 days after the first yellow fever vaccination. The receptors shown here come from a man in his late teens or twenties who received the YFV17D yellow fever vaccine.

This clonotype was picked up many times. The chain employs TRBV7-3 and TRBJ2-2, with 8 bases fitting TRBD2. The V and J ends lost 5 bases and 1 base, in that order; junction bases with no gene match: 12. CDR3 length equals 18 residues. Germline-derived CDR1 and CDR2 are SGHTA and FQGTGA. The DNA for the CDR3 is TGTGCCAGCAGCCCGCGAGCCAGCGGGGGCCAGAACACCGGGGAGCTGTTTTTT. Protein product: CASSPRASGGQNTGELFF.

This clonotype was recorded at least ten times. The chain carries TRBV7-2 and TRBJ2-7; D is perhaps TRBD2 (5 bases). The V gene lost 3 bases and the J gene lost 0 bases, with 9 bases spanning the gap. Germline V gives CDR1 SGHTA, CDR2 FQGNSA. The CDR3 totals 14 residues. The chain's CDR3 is CASSLDSLSYEQYF. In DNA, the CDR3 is TGTGCCAGCAGCTTGGACTCCCTCTCCTACGAGCAGTACTTC.

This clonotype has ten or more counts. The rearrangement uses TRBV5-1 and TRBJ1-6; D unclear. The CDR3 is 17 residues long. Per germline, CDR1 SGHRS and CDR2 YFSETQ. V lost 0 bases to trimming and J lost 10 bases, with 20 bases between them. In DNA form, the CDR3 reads TGCGCCAGCAGCTTGGCCGCCGAAGGCCGAGGGCGGTCACCCCTCCACTTT. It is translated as CASSLAAEGRGRSPLHF.

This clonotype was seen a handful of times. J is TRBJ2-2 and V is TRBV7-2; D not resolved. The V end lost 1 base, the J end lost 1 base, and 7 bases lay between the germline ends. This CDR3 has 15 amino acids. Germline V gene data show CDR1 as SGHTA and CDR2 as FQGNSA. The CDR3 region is CASSLVGKNTGELFF. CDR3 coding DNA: TGTGCCAGCAGCTTAGTAGGGAAGAACACCGGGGAGCTGTTTTTT.

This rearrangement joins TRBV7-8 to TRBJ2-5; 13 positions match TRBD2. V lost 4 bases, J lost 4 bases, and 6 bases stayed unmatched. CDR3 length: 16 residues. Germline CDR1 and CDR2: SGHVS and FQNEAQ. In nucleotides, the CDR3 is TGTGCCAGCAGCTCCCGACTAGCGGGGGGACGAGAGACCCAGTACTTC. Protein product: CASSSRLAGGRETQYF. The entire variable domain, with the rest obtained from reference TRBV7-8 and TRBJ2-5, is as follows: GAGVSQSPRYKVAKRGQDVALRCDPISGHVSLFWYQQALGQGPEFLTYFQNEAQLDKSGLPSDRFFAERPEGSVSTLKIQRTQQEDSAVYLCASSSRLAGGRETQYFGPGTRLLVL.